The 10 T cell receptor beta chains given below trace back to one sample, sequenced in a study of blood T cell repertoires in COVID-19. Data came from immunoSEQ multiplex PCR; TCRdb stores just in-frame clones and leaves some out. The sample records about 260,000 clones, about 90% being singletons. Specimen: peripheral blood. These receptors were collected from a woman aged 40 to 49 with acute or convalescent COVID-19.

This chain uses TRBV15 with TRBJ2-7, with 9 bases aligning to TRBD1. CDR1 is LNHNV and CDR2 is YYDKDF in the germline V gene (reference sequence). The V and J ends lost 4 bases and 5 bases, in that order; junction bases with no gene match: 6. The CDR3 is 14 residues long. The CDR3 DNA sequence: TGTGCCACCAGCATCTACAGGGGGCGGGACGAGCAGTACGTC. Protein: CATSIYRGRDEQYV.

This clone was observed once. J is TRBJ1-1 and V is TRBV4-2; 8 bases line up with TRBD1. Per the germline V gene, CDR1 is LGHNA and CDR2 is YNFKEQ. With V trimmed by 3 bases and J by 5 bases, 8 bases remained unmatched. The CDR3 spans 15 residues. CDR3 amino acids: CASSQGAQGGTEAFF. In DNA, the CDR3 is TGTGCCAGCAGCCAGGGGGCACAGGGGGGGACTGAAGCTTTCTTT.

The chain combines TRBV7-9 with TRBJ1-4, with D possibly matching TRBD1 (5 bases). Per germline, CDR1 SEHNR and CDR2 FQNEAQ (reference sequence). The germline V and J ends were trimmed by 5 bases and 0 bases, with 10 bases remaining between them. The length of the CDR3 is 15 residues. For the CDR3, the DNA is TGTGCCAGCAGCGCACAGGAATCAACTAATGAAAAACTGTTTTTT. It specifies CASSAQESTNEKLFF.

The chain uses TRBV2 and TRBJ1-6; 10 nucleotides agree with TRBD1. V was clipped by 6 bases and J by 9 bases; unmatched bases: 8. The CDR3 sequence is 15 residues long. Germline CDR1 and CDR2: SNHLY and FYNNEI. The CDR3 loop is CASRASGTGVSPLHF. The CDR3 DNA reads TGTGCCAGCAGGGCCTCCGGGACAGGGGTTTCACCCCTCCACTTT.

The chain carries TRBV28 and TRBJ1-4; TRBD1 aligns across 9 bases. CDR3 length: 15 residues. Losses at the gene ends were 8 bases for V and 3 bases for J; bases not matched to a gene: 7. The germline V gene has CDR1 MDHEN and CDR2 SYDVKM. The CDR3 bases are TGTGCCAGCGGTAACAGGGGGCGTCCTAATGAAAAACTGTTTTTT. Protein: CASGNRGRPNEKLFF.

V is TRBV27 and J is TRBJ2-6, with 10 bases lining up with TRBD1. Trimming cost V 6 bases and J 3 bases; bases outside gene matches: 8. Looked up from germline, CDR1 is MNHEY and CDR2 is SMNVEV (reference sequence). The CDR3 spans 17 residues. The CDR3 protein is CASSFGQGVDGANVLTF. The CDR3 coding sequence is TGTGCCAGCAGCTTCGGACAGGGGGTCGATGGGGCCAACGTCCTGACTTTC.

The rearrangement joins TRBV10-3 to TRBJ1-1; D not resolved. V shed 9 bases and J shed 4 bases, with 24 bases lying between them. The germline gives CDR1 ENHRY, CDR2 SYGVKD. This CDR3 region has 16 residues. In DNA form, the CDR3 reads TGTGCCATTGCAGTAGCCCTAAACAGCGGGAGCACTGAAGCTTTCTTT. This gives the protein CAIAVALNSGSTEAFF.

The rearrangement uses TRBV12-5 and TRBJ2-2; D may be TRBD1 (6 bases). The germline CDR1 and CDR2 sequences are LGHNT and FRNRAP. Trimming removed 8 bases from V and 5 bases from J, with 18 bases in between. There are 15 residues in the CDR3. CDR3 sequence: CASSSRAGETGELFF. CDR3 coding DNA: TGTGCTAGTTCGTCTCGGGCAGGGGAGACCGGGGAGCTGTTTTTT.

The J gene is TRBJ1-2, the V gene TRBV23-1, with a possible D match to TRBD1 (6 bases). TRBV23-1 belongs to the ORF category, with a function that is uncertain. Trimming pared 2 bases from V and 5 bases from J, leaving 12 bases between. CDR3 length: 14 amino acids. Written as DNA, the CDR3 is TGCGCCAGCAGTCAAGCGGACAGTCCATATGGCTACACCTTC. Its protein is CASSQADSPYGYTF.

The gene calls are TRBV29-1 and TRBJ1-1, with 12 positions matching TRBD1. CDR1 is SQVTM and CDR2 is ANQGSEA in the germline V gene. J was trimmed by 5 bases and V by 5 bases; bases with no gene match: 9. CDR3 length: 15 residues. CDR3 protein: CSVQGTGGARTEAFF. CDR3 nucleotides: TGCAGCGTTCAAGGGACAGGGGGCGCGAGAACTGAAGCTTTCTTT.